The sequence of this T cell receptor beta chain was determined in a study of shared clonotypes between healthy human individuals. The wider study: A few men and a couple of women, aged 18 to 49, were donors. The study used three CD4 naive, three CD4 memory, two CD8 naive and one CD8 memory plate per donor.

Study conclusions and caveats: Sorted-subset sequencing, rarefaction showed, was incomplete despite large depth. Estimated richness values were generally larger in naive subsets than in memory subsets.

Generated by immunoSEQ multiplex PCR, the TCRdb table keeps only in-frame clones and is missing some. The sample carries some 1,100,000 clones, 75% to 80% recorded once. As for this clone: Its specificity is not known.

The sequence derives from a man aged 18 to 29 in good health. Some clones in this sample may be carry-over from other donors' samples. Specimen: memory CD4+ T cells from PBMCs. Stated subset: CD45RA-negative fraction.

Here the CDR3 reads CATYRATGPRPGYTF. CDR3 nucleotides: TGTGCCACATACCGCGCTACGGGCCCCCGGCCCGGCTACACCTTC. The rearrangement uses TRBV30 and TRBJ1-2, with D unclear. Germline V lookup: CDR1 GTSNPN, CDR2 SVGIG (reference sequence). CDR3 size: 15 residues. The ends were cut back, 8 bases at V and 8 bases at J, with 27 bases in the middle.